This entry lists 14 T cell receptor beta chains sequenced from one sample in a study of T-cell memory formation after mild COVID-19. TCRdb recomputed calls from the 5' RACE reads with MiXCR, one row per CDR3 protein. The sample lists about 140,000 distinct CDR3 sequences, around 14% occurring once. The sequencing input was PBMCs or a T cell subset sorted from them (not recorded which). The receptor source for this set is an adult woman who had mild COVID-19 (a few samples of this study predate the infection). Cell type and time point are not known.

This clonotype was detected only a few times. This chain joins TRBV12-3 or TRBV12-4 and TRBJ1-3; perhaps TRBD1 as D (6 bases). The CDR3 extends over 16 amino acids. V was pared by 0 bases and J by 0 bases, with 9 bases between. This CDR3 reads CASSLAGGDSGNTIYF. For the CDR3, the DNA is TGTGCCAGCAGTTTAGCAGGGGGAGACTCTGGAAACACCATATATTTT.

This clonotype was counted between two and nine times. The chain links TRBV5-6 to TRBJ2-5, with 9 bases matching TRBD2. The CDR3 sequence is 14 residues long. V lost 6 bases and J lost 4; bases outside the gene matches: 7. Germline V CDR1 and CDR2: SGHDT, YYEEEE. The CDR3 bases are TGTGCCAGCACCGTAGCGGGAGTTGGAGAGACCCAGTACTTC. Its protein is CASTVAGVGETQYF.

This clonotype has only a few counts. CDR3 amino acids: CSVAGLTDEQFF. CDR3 coding DNA: TGCAGCGTTGCTGGCCTGACCGATGAGCAGTTCTTC. The rearrangement uses TRBV29-1 and TRBJ2-1; no clear D. This CDR3 is 12 amino acids long. V was cut by 4 bases and J by 8 bases, with 12 bases left in between. Germline lookup yields CDR1 SQVTM and CDR2 ANQGSEA.

The sample holds a few counts of this clonotype. The chain uses TRBV4-1 and TRBJ2-1; 9 bases match TRBD1. The ends lost 5 bases at V and 5 bases at J; junction bases unmatched: 10. The V gene's germline CDR1 is MGHRA and CDR2 YSYEKL. The CDR3 is made up of 16 amino acids. For the CDR3, the DNA is TGCGCCAGCAGCTCCCCTGGGACAGGGAGAGACAATGAGCAGTTCTTC. This encodes CASSSPGTGRDNEQFF.

The V gene is TRBV2, the J gene TRBJ1-1; 7 nucleotides align to TRBD1. This CDR3 is 14 amino acids long. V shed 3 bases and J 1 base; nucleotides not matched to a gene: 2. Germline CDR1 is SNHLY and CDR2 is FYNNEI. The CDR3 spells CASSDEGANTEAFF. The CDR3 region has the DNA TGTGCCAGCAGTGATGAGGGGGCGAACACTGAAGCTTTCTTT.

V is TRBV2 and J is TRBJ2-3; 13 bases map to TRBD2. The CDR3 spans 16 residues. V shed 7 bases, J shed 0 bases, and the junction held 4 bases outside the gene matches. Germline assignment: CDR1 SNHLY and CDR2 FYNNEI. The CDR3 nucleotides are TGTGCCAGCACCCCGGGACTAGCGGGGAGCACAGATACGCAGTATTTT. This translates into CASTPGLAGSTDTQYF.

This clonotype has more than one count but fewer than ten. The chain recombines TRBV12-3 or TRBV12-4 with TRBJ1-5; D remains unclear. Trimming removed 6 bases from V and 3 bases from J, with 15 bases in between. The length of the CDR3 is 15 residues. The CDR3 loop is CASSPYRGSNQPQHF. In DNA, the CDR3 is TGTGCCAGCAGCCCCTACCGAGGTTCCAATCAGCCCCAGCATTTT.

This clonotype turned up a few times. This sequence joins TRBV11-2 and TRBJ2-1, with 7 positions matching TRBD1. With 0 bases clipped from V and 9 bases from J, the junction kept 11 bases outside the gene matches. The CDR3 has 16 residues. CDR1 is SGHAT, CDR2 FQNNGV, per germline. The CDR3 is CASSLDRGYLAFEQFF. As DNA, the CDR3 is TGTGCCAGCAGCTTAGACAGGGGGTACCTAGCCTTTGAGCAGTTCTTC.

This clonotype was picked up many times. The rearrangement links TRBV7-6 to TRBJ2-5; a weak D match, TRBD2 (6 bases). The CDR3 has 16 residues. The V end was cut by 1 base, the J end by 4 bases, with 16 bases between. In germline, CDR1 is SGHVS, CDR2 FNYEAQ. CDR3: CASSLDPGSQLETQYF. The CDR3 bases are TGTGCCAGCAGCTTAGACCCCGGGAGTCAGCTAGAGACCCAGTACTTC.

The chain uses TRBV7-9 and TRBJ1-1; D remains ambiguous. Germline lookup yields CDR1 SEHNR and CDR2 FQNEAQ (reference sequence). V dropped 0 bases and J dropped 7 bases, with 9 bases sitting between them. This CDR3 region has 13 residues. CDR3 residues: CASSLALGVEAFF. CDR3 sequence (DNA): TGTGCCAGCAGCTTAGCCCTGGGAGTTGAAGCTTTCTTT.

The V call is TRBV9, the J call TRBJ2-7; D call uncertain. This CDR3 is built from 14 residues. Trimming took 2 bases from V and 0 from J, leaving 9 bases between them. Germline V gives CDR1 SGDLS, CDR2 YYNGEE. CDR3 DNA: TGTGCCAGCAGCGTTGGAAACCGCTCCTACGAGCAGTACTTC. As protein: CASSVGNRSYEQYF. The full variable domain, its missing parts supplied by reference TRBV9 and TRBJ2-7, is DSGVTQTPKHLITATGQRVTLRCSPRSGDLSVYWYQQSLDQGLQFLIQYYNGEERAKGNILERFSAQQFPDLHSELNLSSLELGDSALYFCASSVGNRSYEQYFGPGTRLTVT.

This sequence joins TRBV24-1 and TRBJ2-1; no firm D call. CDR1 and CDR2 from the germline V gene are KGHDR and SFDVKD. The ends were cut back, 9 bases at V and 0 bases at J, with 8 bases in the middle. The CDR3 contains 13 residues. The CDR3 is CATGVSSYNEQFF. In DNA form, the CDR3 reads TGTGCCACCGGGGTAAGCTCCTACAATGAGCAGTTCTTC.

This clonotype was counted many times. The chain couples TRBV6-4 to TRBJ2-1; a weak D match, TRBD2 (7 bases). The V gene's germline CDR1 is MRHNA and CDR2 SNTAGT. The CDR3 is made up of 16 amino acids. V was trimmed by 0 bases and J by 4 bases, leaving 13 bases between them. CDR3 residues: CASSDSAKGGYNEQFF. The CDR3 bases are TGTGCCAGCAGTGACTCGGCCAAGGGGGGGTACAATGAGCAGTTCTTC.

The sample holds a few counts of this clonotype. The chain combines TRBV6-2 or TRBV6-3 with TRBJ2-3; 13 bases align to TRBD2. This CDR3 spans 16 amino acids. Germline V gene data show CDR1 as MNHEY and CDR2 as SVGEGT. V trimming: 6 bases; J trimming: 5 bases; junction bases outside the gene matches: 8. CDR3 sequence reads: CASRILAGGLEDTQYF. CDR3 bases: TGTGCCAGCAGGATACTAGCGGGAGGGCTTGAAGATACGCAGTATTTT.